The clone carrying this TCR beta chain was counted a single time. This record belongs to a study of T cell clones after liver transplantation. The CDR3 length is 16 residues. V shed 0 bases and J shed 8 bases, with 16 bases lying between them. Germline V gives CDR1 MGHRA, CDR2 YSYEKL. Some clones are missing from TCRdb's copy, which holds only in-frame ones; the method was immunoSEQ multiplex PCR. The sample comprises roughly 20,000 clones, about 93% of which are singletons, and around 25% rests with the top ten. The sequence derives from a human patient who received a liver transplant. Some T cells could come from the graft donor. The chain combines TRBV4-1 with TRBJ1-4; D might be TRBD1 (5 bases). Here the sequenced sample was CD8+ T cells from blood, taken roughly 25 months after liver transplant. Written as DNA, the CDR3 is TGCGCCAGCAGCCAAGATCGGGCTCTCGGGGGAGAAAAACTGTTTTTT. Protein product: CASSQDRALGGEKLFF.